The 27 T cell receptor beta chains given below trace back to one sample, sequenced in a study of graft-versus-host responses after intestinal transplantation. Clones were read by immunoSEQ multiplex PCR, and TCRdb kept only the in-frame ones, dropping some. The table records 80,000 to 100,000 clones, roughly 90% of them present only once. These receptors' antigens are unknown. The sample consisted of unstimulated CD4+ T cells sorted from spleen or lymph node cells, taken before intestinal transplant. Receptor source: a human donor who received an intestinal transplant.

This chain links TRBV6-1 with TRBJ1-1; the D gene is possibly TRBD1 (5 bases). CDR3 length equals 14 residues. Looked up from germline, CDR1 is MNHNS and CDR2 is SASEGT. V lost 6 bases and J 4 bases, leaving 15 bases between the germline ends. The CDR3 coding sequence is TGTGCCAGCAGGCCAGGACACGGCGGCACTGAAGCTTTCTTT. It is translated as CASRPGHGGTEAFF.

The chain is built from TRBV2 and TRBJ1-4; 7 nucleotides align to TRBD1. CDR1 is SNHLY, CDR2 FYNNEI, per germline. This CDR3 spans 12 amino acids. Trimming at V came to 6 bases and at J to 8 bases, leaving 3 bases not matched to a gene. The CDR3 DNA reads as TGTGCCAGCAGGTCACAGGGGGAAAAACTGTTTTTT. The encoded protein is CASRSQGEKLFF.

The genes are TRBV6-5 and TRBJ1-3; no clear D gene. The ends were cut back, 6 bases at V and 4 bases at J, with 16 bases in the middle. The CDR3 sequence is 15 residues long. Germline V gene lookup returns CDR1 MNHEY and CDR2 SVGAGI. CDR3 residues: CASSVQGLGGNTIYF. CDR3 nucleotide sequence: TGTGCCAGCAGCGTCCAAGGTTTGGGCGGAAACACCATATATTTT.

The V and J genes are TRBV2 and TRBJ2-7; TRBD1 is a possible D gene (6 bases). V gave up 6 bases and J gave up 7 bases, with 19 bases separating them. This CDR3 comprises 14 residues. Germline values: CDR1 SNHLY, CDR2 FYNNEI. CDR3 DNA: TGTGCCAGCAGGCAGACAGGTTTTCCAGGGGAGCAGTACTTC. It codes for CASRQTGFPGEQYF.

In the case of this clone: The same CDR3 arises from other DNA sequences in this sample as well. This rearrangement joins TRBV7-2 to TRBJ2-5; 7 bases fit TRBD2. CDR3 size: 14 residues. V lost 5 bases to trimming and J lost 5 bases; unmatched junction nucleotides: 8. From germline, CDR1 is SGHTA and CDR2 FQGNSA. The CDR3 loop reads CASSRGGEGETQYF. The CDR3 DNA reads TGTGCCAGCAGCCGGGGTGGGGAGGGGGAGACCCAGTACTTC.

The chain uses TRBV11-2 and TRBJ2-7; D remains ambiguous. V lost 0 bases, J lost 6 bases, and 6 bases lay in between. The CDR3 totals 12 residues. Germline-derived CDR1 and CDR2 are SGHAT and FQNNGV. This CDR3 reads CASSLEAGEQYF. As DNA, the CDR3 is TGTGCCAGCAGCTTAGAAGCAGGCGAGCAGTACTTC.

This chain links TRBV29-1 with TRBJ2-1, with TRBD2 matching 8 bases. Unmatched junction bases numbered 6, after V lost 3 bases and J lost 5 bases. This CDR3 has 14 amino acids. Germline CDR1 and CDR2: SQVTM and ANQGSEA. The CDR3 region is CSVEGAGGNNEQFF. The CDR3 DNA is TGCAGCGTTGAGGGGGCGGGGGGAAACAATGAGCAGTTCTTC.

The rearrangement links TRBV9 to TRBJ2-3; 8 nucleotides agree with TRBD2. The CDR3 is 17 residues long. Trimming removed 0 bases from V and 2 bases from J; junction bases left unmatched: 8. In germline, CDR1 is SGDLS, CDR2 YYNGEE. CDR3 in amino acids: CASSVEASGSYTDTQYF. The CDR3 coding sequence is TGTGCCAGCAGCGTAGAGGCTAGCGGGTCGTACACAGATACGCAGTATTTT.

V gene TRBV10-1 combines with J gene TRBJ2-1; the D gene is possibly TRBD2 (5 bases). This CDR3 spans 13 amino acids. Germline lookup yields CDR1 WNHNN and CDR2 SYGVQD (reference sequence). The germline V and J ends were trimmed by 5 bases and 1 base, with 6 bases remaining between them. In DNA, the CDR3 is TGCGCCAGCAGTTCGGGGTCCTACAATGAGCAGTTCTTC. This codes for CASSSGSYNEQFF.

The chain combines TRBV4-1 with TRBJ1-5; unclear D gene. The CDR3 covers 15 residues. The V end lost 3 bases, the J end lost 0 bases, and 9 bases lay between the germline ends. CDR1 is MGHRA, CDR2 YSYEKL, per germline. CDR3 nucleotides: TGCGCCAGCAGCCAGCCCGAGATTAGCAATCAGCCCCAGCATTTT. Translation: CASSQPEISNQPQHF.

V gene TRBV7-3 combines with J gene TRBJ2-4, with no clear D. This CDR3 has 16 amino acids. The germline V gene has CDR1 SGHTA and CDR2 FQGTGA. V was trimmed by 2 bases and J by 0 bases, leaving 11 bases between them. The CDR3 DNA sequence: TGTGCCAGCAGCTTACGGCAGGCGCTAGCCAAAAACATTCAGTACTTC. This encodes CASSLRQALAKNIQYF. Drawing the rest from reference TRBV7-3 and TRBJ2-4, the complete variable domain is GAGVSQTPSNKVTEKGKYVELRCDPISGHTALYWYRQSLGQGPEFLIYFQGTGAADDSGLPNDRFFAVRPEGSVSTLKIQRTERGDSAVYLCASSLRQALAKNIQYFGAGTRLSVL.

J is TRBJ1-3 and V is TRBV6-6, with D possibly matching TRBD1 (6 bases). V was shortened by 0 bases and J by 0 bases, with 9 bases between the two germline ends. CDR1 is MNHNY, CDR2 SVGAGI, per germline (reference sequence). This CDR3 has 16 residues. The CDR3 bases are TGTGCCAGCAGTTACTCCGGACAGAGCTCTGGAAACACCATATATTTT. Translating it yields CASSYSGQSSGNTIYF.

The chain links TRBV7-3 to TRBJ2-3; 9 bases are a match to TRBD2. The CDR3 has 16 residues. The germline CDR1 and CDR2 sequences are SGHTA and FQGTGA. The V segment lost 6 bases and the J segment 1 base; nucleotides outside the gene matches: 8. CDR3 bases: TGTGCCAGCAGGGCGGGGGGGGCCCTCGGCACAGATACGCAGTATTTT. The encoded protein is CASRAGGALGTDTQYF. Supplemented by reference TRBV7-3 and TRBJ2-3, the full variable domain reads GAGVSQTPSNKVTEKGKYVELRCDPISGHTALYWYRQSLGQGPEFLIYFQGTGAADDSGLPNDRFFAVRPEGSVSTLKIQRTERGDSAVYLCASRAGGALGTDTQYFGPGTRLTVL.

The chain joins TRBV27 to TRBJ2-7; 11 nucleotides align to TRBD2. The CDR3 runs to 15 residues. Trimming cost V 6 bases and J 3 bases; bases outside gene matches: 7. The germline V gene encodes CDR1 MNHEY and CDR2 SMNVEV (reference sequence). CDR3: CASRPGTSGYYEQYF. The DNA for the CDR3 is TGTGCCAGCAGACCTGGGACTAGCGGTTACTACGAGCAGTACTTC.

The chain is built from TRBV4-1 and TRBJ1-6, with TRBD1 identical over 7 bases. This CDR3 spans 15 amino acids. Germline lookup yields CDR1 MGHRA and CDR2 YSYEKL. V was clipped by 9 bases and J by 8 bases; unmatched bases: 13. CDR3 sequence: CASQRDSWADSPLHF. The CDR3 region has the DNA TGCGCCAGTCAAAGGGACAGTTGGGCGGATTCACCCCTCCACTTT.

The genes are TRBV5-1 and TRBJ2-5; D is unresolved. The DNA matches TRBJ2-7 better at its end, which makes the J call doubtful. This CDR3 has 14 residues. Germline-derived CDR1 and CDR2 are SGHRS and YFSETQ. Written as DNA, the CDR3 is TGCGCCAGCAGCTTGAATCCCGGTACCTACGAGCAGTACTTC. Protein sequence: CASSLNPGTYEQYF.

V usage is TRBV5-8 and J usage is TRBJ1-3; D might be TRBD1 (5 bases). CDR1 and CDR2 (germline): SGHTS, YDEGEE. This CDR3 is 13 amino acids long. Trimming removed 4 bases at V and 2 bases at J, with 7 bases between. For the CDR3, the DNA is TGTGCCAGCAGCCAGGGCCCTGGAAACACCATATATTTT. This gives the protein CASSQGPGNTIYF.

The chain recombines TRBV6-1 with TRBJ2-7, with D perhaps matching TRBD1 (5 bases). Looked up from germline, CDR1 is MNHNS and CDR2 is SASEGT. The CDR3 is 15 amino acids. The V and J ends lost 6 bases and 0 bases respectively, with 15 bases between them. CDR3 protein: CASRGHQGSSYEQYF. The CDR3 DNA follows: TGTGCCAGCAGGGGCCACCAGGGAAGCTCCTACGAGCAGTACTTC.

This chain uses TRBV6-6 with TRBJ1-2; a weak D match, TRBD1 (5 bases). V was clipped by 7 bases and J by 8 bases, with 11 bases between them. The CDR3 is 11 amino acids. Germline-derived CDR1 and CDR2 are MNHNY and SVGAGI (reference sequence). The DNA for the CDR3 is TGTGCCAGCACCTCGGGGGGGGGCTACACCTTC. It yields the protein CASTSGGGYTF.

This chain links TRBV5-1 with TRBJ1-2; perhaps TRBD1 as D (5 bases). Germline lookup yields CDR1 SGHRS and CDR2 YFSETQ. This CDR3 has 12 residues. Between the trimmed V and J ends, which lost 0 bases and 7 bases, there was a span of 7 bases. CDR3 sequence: CASSLERGGYTF. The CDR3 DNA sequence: TGCGCCAGCAGCTTGGAAAGGGGTGGCTACACCTTC. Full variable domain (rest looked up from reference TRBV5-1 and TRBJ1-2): KAGVTQTPRYLIKTRGQQVTLSCSPISGHRSVSWYQQTPGQGLQFLFEYFSETQRNKGNFPGRFSGRQFSNSRSEMNVSTLELGDSALYLCASSLERGGYTFGSGTRLTVV.

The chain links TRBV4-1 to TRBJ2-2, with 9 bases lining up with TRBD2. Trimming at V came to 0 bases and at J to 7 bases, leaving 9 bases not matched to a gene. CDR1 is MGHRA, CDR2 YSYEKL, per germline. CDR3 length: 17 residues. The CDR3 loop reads CASSQDQRGALGGELFF. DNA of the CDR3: TGCGCCAGCAGCCAAGACCAGCGGGGGGCCCTCGGCGGGGAGCTGTTTTTT.

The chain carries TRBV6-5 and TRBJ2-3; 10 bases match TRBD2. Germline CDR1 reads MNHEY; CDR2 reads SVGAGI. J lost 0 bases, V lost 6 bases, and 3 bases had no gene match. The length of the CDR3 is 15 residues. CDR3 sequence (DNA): TGTGCCAGCAGACTAGCGGGACCCAGCACAGATACGCAGTATTTT. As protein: CASRLAGPSTDTQYF.

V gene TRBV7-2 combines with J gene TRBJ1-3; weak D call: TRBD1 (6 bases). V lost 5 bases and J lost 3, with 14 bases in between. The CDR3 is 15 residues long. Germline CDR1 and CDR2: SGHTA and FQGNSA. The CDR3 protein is CASSHDIGGGNTIYF. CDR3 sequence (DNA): TGTGCCAGCAGCCATGATATAGGGGGTGGAAACACCATATATTTT.

In DNA, the CDR3 is TGTGCCAGCAGCCTACAGGGGTACACTGAAGCTTTCTTT. Translation: CASSLQGYTEAFF. This chain uses TRBV7-9 with TRBJ1-1; 7 bases map to TRBD1. Germline CDR1 SEHNR, CDR2 FQNEAQ (reference sequence). CDR3 length: 13 residues. V lost 5 bases, J lost 3 bases, and 3 bases stayed unmatched.

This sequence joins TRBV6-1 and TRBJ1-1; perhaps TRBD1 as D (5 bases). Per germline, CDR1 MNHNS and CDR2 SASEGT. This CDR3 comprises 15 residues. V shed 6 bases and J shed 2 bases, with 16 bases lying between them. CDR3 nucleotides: TGTGCCAGCAGAGACACAGGATCACTAAACACTGAAGCTTTCTTT. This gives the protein CASRDTGSLNTEAFF.

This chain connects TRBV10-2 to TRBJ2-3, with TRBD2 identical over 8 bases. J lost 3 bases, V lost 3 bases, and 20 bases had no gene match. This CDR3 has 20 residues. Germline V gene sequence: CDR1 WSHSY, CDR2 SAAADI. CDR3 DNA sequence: TGCGCCAGCAGTGATTTCCTCTTGGTCTGGCGGGGGGAGGGGACAGATACGCAGTATTTT. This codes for CASSDFLLVWRGEGTDTQYF.

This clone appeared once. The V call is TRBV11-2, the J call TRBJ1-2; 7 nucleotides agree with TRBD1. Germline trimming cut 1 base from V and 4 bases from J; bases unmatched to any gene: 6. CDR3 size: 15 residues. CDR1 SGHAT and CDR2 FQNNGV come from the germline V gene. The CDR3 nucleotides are TGTGCCAGCAGCTTAGGGGGGGCAGGGGGCTATGGCTACACCTTC. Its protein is CASSLGGAGGYGYTF. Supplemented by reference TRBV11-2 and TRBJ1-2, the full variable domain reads EAGVAQSPRYKIIEKRQSVAFWCNPISGHATLYWYQQILGQGPKLLIQFQNNGVVDDSQLPKDRFSAERLKGVDSTLKIQPAKLEDSAVYLCASSLGGAGGYGYTFGSGTRLTVV.